This T cell receptor beta chain was profiled in a study of CD8+ T cells in alopecia areata. General study points: Alopecia totalis/universalis scalp especially showed more expanded CD8+ clones than normal scalp.

As regards this clone: Its antigen is not known.

The CDR3 covers 13 residues. Trimming took 0 bases from V and 0 from J, leaving 2 bases between them. The germline V gene encodes CDR1 GTSNPN and CDR2 SVGIG (reference sequence). RNA was extracted and reverse transcribed into cDNA as the sequencing template. Clones were sequenced by immunoSEQ multiplex PCR, and TCRdb holds only the in-frame ones, with some missing. Of about 150,000 clones listed, 45% to 65% are singletons. Treatment given: oral pan-JAK inhibitor, 5-10 mg twice daily. Sorting separated CD4+ and CD8+ T cells out of PBMCs. This sequence joins TRBV30 and TRBJ2-2; D uncertain. The receptor's source is a human donor with alopecia areata. The starting material was CD8+ T cells sorted from blood, obtained at week 4, from a patient treated with tofacitinib. The CDR3 sequence is CAWSVPNTGELFF. In nucleotides, the CDR3 is TGTGCCTGGAGTGTACCGAACACCGGGGAGCTGTTTTTT.